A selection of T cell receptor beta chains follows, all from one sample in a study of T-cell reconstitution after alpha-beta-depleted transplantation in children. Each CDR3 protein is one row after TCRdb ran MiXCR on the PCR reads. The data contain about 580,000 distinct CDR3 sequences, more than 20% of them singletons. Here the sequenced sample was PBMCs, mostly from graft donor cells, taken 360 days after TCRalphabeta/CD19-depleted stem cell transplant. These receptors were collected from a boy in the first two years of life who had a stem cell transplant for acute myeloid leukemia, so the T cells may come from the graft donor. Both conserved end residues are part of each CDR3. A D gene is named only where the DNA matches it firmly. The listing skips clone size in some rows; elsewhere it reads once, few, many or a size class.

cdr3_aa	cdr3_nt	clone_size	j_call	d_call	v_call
CASIPGGQGHNEKLFF	TGTGCCAGCATCCCGGGAGGCCAGGGGCATAATGAAAAACTGTTTTTT	few	TRBJ1-4	-	TRBV12-3/TRBV12-4
CASSQDLAGSHNEQFF	TGCGCCAGCAGCCAAGATCTAGCGGGGTCCCACAATGAGCAGTTCTTC	many	TRBJ2-1	TRBD2	TRBV4-3
CATSRDPPVSSYNEQFF	TGTGCCACCAGCAGAGATCCCCCAGTTAGCTCCTACAATGAGCAGTTCTTC	few	TRBJ2-1	-	TRBV15
CASSSGLPVEEQFF	TGTGCCAGCAGCTCGGGACTCCCGGTGGAGGAGCAGTTCTTC	-	TRBJ2-1	-	TRBV7-2
CASSRDRSSGYTF	TGTGCCAGCAGCCGGGACAGGTCCTCTGGCTACACCTTC	-	TRBJ1-2	TRBD1	TRBV11-1
CASSQTVDTEAFF	TGTGCCAGCAGCCAGACAGTGGACACTGAAGCTTTCTTT	many	TRBJ1-1	-	TRBV13
CASSYQGSTEALF	TGTGCCAGCAGCTATCAGGGTTCCACTGAAGCTCTCTTT	few	TRBJ1-1	-	TRBV7-9
CSARPGTAYNSPLHF	TGCAGTGCTAGGCCAGGGACAGCCTATAATTCACCCCTCCACTTT	many	TRBJ1-6	TRBD1	TRBV20-1
CSAMLDPGTGPYEQYF	TGCAGTGCCATGCTAGACCCCGGGACAGGGCCCTACGAGCAGTACTTC	-	TRBJ2-7	TRBD1	TRBV20-1
CASSLAAGGTGELFF	TGTGCCAGCAGCTTAGCGGCGGGGGGAACCGGGGAGCTGTTTTTT	-	TRBJ2-2	TRBD2	TRBV7-7
CSVMMDFGTEAFF	TGCAGCGTAATGATGGATTTTGGGACTGAAGCTTTCTTT	many	TRBJ1-1	-	TRBV29-1
CATRRGSGTGELFF	TGTGCCACCAGAAGGGGGAGTGGGACCGGGGAGCTGTTTTTT	-	TRBJ2-2	-	TRBV12-3/TRBV12-4
CASSKSPRGLVQETQYF	TGTGCCAGCAGCAAGTCCCCCAGGGGGCTCGTCCAAGAGACCCAGTACTTC	many	TRBJ2-5	TRBD1	TRBV6-5
CASSFRQGESVPQHF	TGTGCCAGCAGTTTTAGACAGGGTGAAAGTGTGCCCCAGCATTTT	-	TRBJ1-5	TRBD1	TRBV12-3/TRBV12-4
CSAWPGPSDEQYF	TGCAGTGCTTGGCCAGGGCCTTCCGACGAGCAGTACTTC	many	TRBJ2-7	-	TRBV20-1
CASMTGAIQETQYF	TGTGCCAGCATGACGGGGGCAATTCAAGAGACCCAGTACTTC	many	TRBJ2-5	-	TRBV12-3/TRBV12-4
CASRIARYNEQFF	TGTGCCAGCCGGATAGCGAGATACAATGAGCAGTTCTTC	-	TRBJ2-1	-	TRBV2
CASSDPGRGYGYTF	TGTGCCAGCAGTGACCCAGGGAGGGGCTATGGCTACACCTTC	few	TRBJ1-2	-	TRBV25-1
CSASGRRGAVTDTQYF	TGCAGTGCCTCCGGTCGGCGGGGGGCGGTCACAGATACGCAGTATTTT	-	TRBJ2-3	TRBD2	TRBV20-1
CASSPRDKDNNEQFF	TGTGCCAGCAGCCCACGGGACAAGGATAACAATGAGCAGTTCTTC	once	TRBJ2-1	-	TRBV7-6
CASSLERGGTAKNIQYF	TGCGCCAGCAGCTTGGAGCGGGGGGGAACAGCCAAAAACATTCAGTACTTC	many	TRBJ2-4	TRBD2	TRBV5-1
CASSLGQVGHYNSPLHF	TGTGCCAGCAGCTTAGGGCAGGTCGGTCACTATAATTCACCCCTCCACTTT	few	TRBJ1-6	-	TRBV13
CSARDQRGAYTYNEQFF	TGCAGTGCTAGAGATCAGAGGGGGGCGTACACCTACAATGAGCAGTTCTTC	-	TRBJ2-1	-	TRBV20-1
CASSLTYGLSYNEQFF	TGTGCCAGCAGCTTAACCTATGGACTTTCCTACAATGAGCAGTTCTTC	few	TRBJ2-1	-	TRBV7-9
CASPFGRANSNQPQHF	TGTGCCAGCCCTTTCGGACGTGCTAATAGCAATCAGCCCCAGCATTTT	few	TRBJ1-5	-	TRBV21-1
CASTHDGVLAQPQHF	TGTGCCAGCACCCACGACGGAGTCCTCGCTCAGCCCCAGCATTTT	-	TRBJ1-5	-	TRBV6-1
CSARDLVLSQPQHF	TGCAGTGCTAGAGATCTGGTCTTAAGTCAGCCCCAGCATTTT	-	TRBJ1-5	-	TRBV20-1
CASSLWGGKPRQFF	TGTGCCAGCAGTTTATGGGGCGGGAAACCTCGTCAGTTCTTC	few	TRBJ2-1	-	TRBV28
CASTPGLAVNEQFF	TGTGCCAGCACCCCGGGACTAGCGGTCAATGAGCAGTTCTTC	-	TRBJ2-1	TRBD2	TRBV12-3/TRBV12-4
CASSYSIQGSNEQYF	TGTGCCAGCAGTTACTCGATTCAGGGGAGCAACGAGCAGTACTTC	few	TRBJ2-7	-	TRBV6-5
CASRASGGPTDTQYF	TGTGCCAGCAGAGCTAGCGGAGGGCCCACAGATACGCAGTATTTT	few	TRBJ2-3	TRBD2	TRBV12-3/TRBV12-4
CSARTTAYGYTF	TGCAGTGCTAGAACGACAGCTTATGGCTACACCTTC	once	TRBJ1-2	-	TRBV20-1
CASSYEDSHYEQYF	TGTGCCAGCAGTTACGAGGACAGCCACTACGAGCAGTACTTC	-	TRBJ2-7	-	TRBV6-5
CASSPGAAYEQYF	TGCGCCAGCAGCCCCGGGGCTGCCTACGAGCAGTACTTC	many	TRBJ2-7	-	TRBV5-1